This is a list of T cell receptor beta chains from one sample in a study of cytomegalovirus exposure and HLA in healthy donors. Profiling relied on immunoSEQ multiplex PCR, and the TCRdb table lists in-frame clones only, not all of them. The profile shows 150,000 to 200,000 clones, more than 75% of them singletons. Specimen: PBMCs. These receptors were taken from a woman in her late teens or twenties in good health and CMV-seronegative. The CDR3 runs from the conserved cysteine through the conserved F or W. D genes are given only for firm matches. Part of the rows lack a size; the others show once, few, many or a class for expanded clones.

cdr3_aa: CASSLVAGGRTDTQYF
cdr3_nt: TGCGCCAGCAGCTTGGTGGCAGGGGGGCGTACAGATACGCAGTATTTT
v_call: TRBV5-1
clone_size: .
d_call: .
j_call: TRBJ2-3

cdr3_aa: CATSRAWRVDGGNTIYF
cdr3_nt: TGTGCCACCAGCAGAGCCTGGAGGGTGGATGGTGGAAACACCATATATTTT
v_call: TRBV15
clone_size: once
d_call: .
j_call: TRBJ1-3

cdr3_aa: CASSFQGLDEQYF
cdr3_nt: TGTGCCAGCAGTTTCCAGGGTCTCGACGAGCAGTACTTC
v_call: TRBV28
clone_size: .
d_call: .
j_call: TRBJ2-7

cdr3_aa: CASSLSNRPRVSYEQYF
cdr3_nt: TGTGCCAGCAGTTTATCGAACAGGCCTAGGGTAAGCTACGAGCAGTACTTC
v_call: TRBV27
clone_size: .
d_call: .
j_call: TRBJ2-7

cdr3_aa: CASSDFHRGQGSSGANVLTF
cdr3_nt: TGTGCCAGTAGTGACTTTCATAGGGGACAGGGATCCTCTGGGGCCAACGTCCTGACTTTC
v_call: TRBV19
clone_size: .
d_call: TRBD1
j_call: TRBJ2-6

cdr3_aa: CASSYSSADTQYF
cdr3_nt: TGTGCCAGCAGTTACTCGTCCGCAGATACGCAGTATTTT
v_call: TRBV6-6
clone_size: .
d_call: .
j_call: TRBJ2-3

cdr3_aa: CSARGSSEAFF
cdr3_nt: TGCAGTGCTCGGGGGTCTTCGGAGGCTTTCTTT
v_call: TRBV20-1
clone_size: .
d_call: .
j_call: TRBJ1-1

cdr3_aa: CAWSHINTEAFF
cdr3_nt: TGTGCCTGGAGTCACATAAACACTGAAGCTTTCTTT
v_call: TRBV30
clone_size: .
d_call: .
j_call: TRBJ1-1

cdr3_aa: CASSLGGTPRAEAFF
cdr3_nt: TGTGCCAGCAGCTTGGGTGGCACCCCGAGGGCTGAAGCTTTCTTT
v_call: TRBV5-8
clone_size: .
d_call: .
j_call: TRBJ1-1

cdr3_aa: CASSRGDGNEQFF
cdr3_nt: TGTGCCAGCAGCCGGGGGGATGGTAATGAGCAGTTCTTC
v_call: TRBV6-1
clone_size: few
d_call: TRBD2
j_call: TRBJ2-1

cdr3_aa: CASSEVGDSGNTIYF
cdr3_nt: TGTGCCAGCAGTGAAGTCGGGGACTCTGGAAACACCATATATTTT
v_call: TRBV6-1
clone_size: .
d_call: .
j_call: TRBJ1-3

cdr3_aa: CATTLGADSNQPQHF
cdr3_nt: TGTGCCACCACGTTGGGGGCGGATAGCAATCAGCCCCAGCATTTT
v_call: TRBV19
clone_size: .
d_call: .
j_call: TRBJ1-5

cdr3_aa: CAWDGSMNYGYTF
cdr3_nt: TGTGCCTGGGATGGGAGTATGAACTATGGCTACACCTTC
v_call: TRBV30
clone_size: .
d_call: .
j_call: TRBJ1-2

cdr3_aa: CATSRGQGFLYNEQFF
cdr3_nt: TGTGCCACCAGCAGGGGACAGGGGTTTCTTTACAATGAGCAGTTCTTC
v_call: TRBV15
clone_size: .
d_call: TRBD1
j_call: TRBJ2-1

cdr3_aa: CASSFYGGGEKLFF
cdr3_nt: TGTGCCAGCAGTTTTTACGGGGGGGGCGAAAAACTGTTTTTT
v_call: TRBV27
clone_size: .
d_call: .
j_call: TRBJ1-4

cdr3_aa: CATSSGQGARRQPQHF
cdr3_nt: TGTGCCACCAGCAGTGGACAGGGGGCCCGGCGGCAGCCCCAGCATTTT
v_call: TRBV15
clone_size: .
d_call: TRBD1
j_call: TRBJ1-5

cdr3_aa: CASSLPGQGHDGYTF
cdr3_nt: TGTGCCAGCAGCCTCCCGGGACAGGGTCACGATGGCTACACCTTC
v_call: TRBV9
clone_size: .
d_call: TRBD1
j_call: TRBJ1-2

cdr3_aa: CASSDTTIITEKLFF
cdr3_nt: TGTGCCAGCAGCGATACAACCATAATAACTGAAAAACTGTTTTTT
v_call: TRBV2
clone_size: few
d_call: .
j_call: TRBJ1-4

cdr3_aa: CASSFEASGRALLSNGEQFF
cdr3_nt: TGTGCCAGCAGCTTTGAAGCTAGCGGGAGGGCCTTGTTATCGAATGGTGAGCAGTTCTTC
v_call: TRBV12-1
clone_size: .
d_call: .
j_call: TRBJ2-1

cdr3_aa: CASSLDRGYEQYF
cdr3_nt: TGTGCCAGCAGCCTCGACAGAGGCTACGAGCAGTACTTC
v_call: TRBV5-8
clone_size: once
d_call: .
j_call: TRBJ2-7

cdr3_aa: CASSPLRGQGYTEAFF
cdr3_nt: TGTGCCAGCTCACCTCTTAGGGGACAGGGGTACACTGAAGCTTTCTTT
v_call: TRBV18
clone_size: .
d_call: TRBD1
j_call: TRBJ1-1

cdr3_aa: CARSPKETQYF
cdr3_nt: TGTGCCAGGTCCCCAAAAGAGACCCAGTACTTC
v_call: TRBV6-5
clone_size: once
d_call: .
j_call: TRBJ2-5

cdr3_aa: CASSPSGSMYEQYF
cdr3_nt: TGTGCCAGCAGTCCTAGCGGGAGCATGTACGAGCAGTACTTC
v_call: TRBV6-5
clone_size: .
d_call: TRBD2
j_call: TRBJ2-7

cdr3_aa: CASGLASRGSEQYF
cdr3_nt: TGTGCTAGTGGTTTGGCCAGCAGGGGTAGCGAGCAGTACTTC
v_call: TRBV12-5
clone_size: .
d_call: .
j_call: TRBJ2-7

cdr3_aa: CASSLGSSSTDTQYF
cdr3_nt: TGTGCCAGCAGTTTAGGGAGTTCTAGCACAGATACGCAGTATTTT
v_call: TRBV7-6
clone_size: once
d_call: .
j_call: TRBJ2-3

cdr3_aa: CASGTGTNHEQYF
cdr3_nt: TGTGCCTCCGGAACAGGGACGAACCACGAGCAGTACTTC
v_call: TRBV30
clone_size: few
d_call: .
j_call: TRBJ2-7

cdr3_aa: CASSLAGRGSYNEQFF
cdr3_nt: TGTGCCAGCAGCTTAGCCGGGAGGGGATCCTACAATGAGCAGTTCTTC
v_call: TRBV7-6
clone_size: .
d_call: TRBD2
j_call: TRBJ2-1

cdr3_aa: CASRGRDRGIYEQYF
cdr3_nt: TGTGCCAGCAGAGGGCGGGACAGGGGTATATACGAGCAGTACTTC
v_call: TRBV6-5
clone_size: .
d_call: TRBD1
j_call: TRBJ2-7

cdr3_aa: CASTTGQGVVSQHF
cdr3_nt: TGTGCCAGCACCACGGGACAGGGGGTTGTGTCCCAGCATTTT
v_call: TRBV2
clone_size: .
d_call: TRBD1
j_call: TRBJ1-5

cdr3_aa: CASSLDTETQYF
cdr3_nt: TGTGCCAGCTCACTTGACACGGAGACCCAGTACTTC
v_call: TRBV18
clone_size: .
d_call: .
j_call: TRBJ2-5

cdr3_aa: CASSLAGGQPQHF
cdr3_nt: TGTGCCAGCAGCTTGGCCGGGGGTCAGCCCCAGCATTTT
v_call: TRBV5-4
clone_size: .
d_call: .
j_call: TRBJ1-5